These T cell receptor beta chains were read from a single sample in a study of patients and donors after allogeneic stem cell transplantation. TCRdb recomputed calls from the RT-PCR reads with MiXCR, one row per CDR3 protein. The sample holds about 90,000 distinct CDR3 sequences, around 46% seen once. Sequencing was performed on blood, either unsorted or a sorted T cell fraction (not recorded which). The receptors derive from a human donor who was either an allogeneic HSCT recipient or a stem cell or donor lymphocyte infusion donor (not recorded which). It is not recorded whose cells these are; they may come from a transplant donor. CDR3s include the opening cysteine and the closing phenylalanine or tryptophan. The D gene is left open where the match is weak. Size values are once, few and many counts, or a class for expanded clones, and some rows have none.

j_call	cdr3_length	v_call	clone_size	d_call	cdr3_nt	cdr3_aa
TRBJ2-3	15	TRBV20-1	-	-	TGCAGTGCTAGTGGCGGCCTAGGGGGCACAGATACGCAGTATTTT	CSASGGLGGTDTQYF
TRBJ2-7	13	TRBV7-9	-	-	TGTGCCAGCAGCTTGGGTGAATCCTACGAGCAGTACTTC	CASSLGESYEQYF
TRBJ1-4	15	TRBV25-1	-	TRBD1	TGTGCCAGCAGTGACACAGGGGAAGTTTCTGAAAAACTGTTTTTT	CASSDTGEVSEKLFF
TRBJ1-4	15	TRBV20-1	-	-	TGCAGTGCTAGCGTCTCGGGCCGGACTAATGAAAAACTGTTTTTT	CSASVSGRTNEKLFF
TRBJ1-2	15	TRBV5-1	few	TRBD1	TGCGCCAGCAGCTTCGGGACAGGGAGTGGTTATGGCTACACCTTC	CASSFGTGSGYGYTF
TRBJ1-1	14	TRBV12-5	-	TRBD1	TGTGCTAGTGTCAACTGGGACAGGGGTCCTGAAGCTTTCTTT	CASVNWDRGPEAFF
TRBJ2-7	14	TRBV3-1	-	-	TGTGCCAGCAGCCAAGAACTACGGCCCCACGAGCAGTACTTC	CASSQELRPHEQYF
TRBJ1-1	14	TRBV7-3	-	TRBD1	TGTGCCAGCAGCTTGGCGACAGGGAGCCGTGAAGCTTTCTTT	CASSLATGSREAFF
TRBJ1-4	14	TRBV20-1	-	-	TGCAGTGCTAGCTCGGGTGCAACTAATGAAAAACTGTTTTTT	CSASSGATNEKLFF
TRBJ1-2	14	TRBV27	few	TRBD1	TGTGCCAGCACCAAGACAGGGGGGAACTATGGCTACACCTTC	CASTKTGGNYGYTF
TRBJ1-5	13	TRBV12-3/TRBV12-4	few	TRBD1	TGTGCCAGCAGGTCCGGGGGTCAGGGGGCCCAGCATTTT	CASRSGGQGAQHF
TRBJ1-2	14	TRBV5-1	few	-	TGCGCCAGCAGCTTCGGCAGGGGTAACTATGGCTACACCTTC	CASSFGRGNYGYTF
TRBJ2-1	12	TRBV5-1	-	-	TGCGCCAGCAGCTCTGGAAAGAATGAGCAGTTCTTC	CASSSGKNEQFF